The next 12 T cell receptor beta chains were all read from a single sample in a study of T cell repertoires in cytomegalovirus infection. These receptors have no identified antigens. In TCRdb, the reads were re-called with MiXCR into one record per CDR3 protein. The sample lists some 62,000 distinct CDR3 sequences, roughly a fifth occurring once. Sequenced here: CD8+ T cells from cultured PBMCs, sampled from culture after CMV antigen stimulation. All receptors derive from a human donor in good health (CMV status not recorded). Some clones in this sample may be carry-over from other donors' samples.

The chain links TRBV7-8 to TRBJ1-2; D remains unclear. Germline V lookup: CDR1 SGHVS, CDR2 FQNEAQ. V gave up 4 bases and J gave up 4 bases, with 19 bases separating them. The CDR3 is 16 amino acids. Here the CDR3 reads CASSSPLDPRAYGYTF. The CDR3 nucleotides are TGTGCCAGCAGCTCCCCACTCGATCCACGAGCCTATGGCTACACCTTC. The full variable domain, its missing parts supplied by reference TRBV7-8 and TRBJ1-2, is GAGVSQSPRYKVAKRGQDVALRCDPISGHVSLFWYQQALGQGPEFLTYFQNEAQLDKSGLPSDRFFAERPEGSVSTLKIQRTQQEDSAVYLCASSSPLDPRAYGYTFGSGTRLTVV.

The genes are TRBV2 and TRBJ2-3; D tentatively reads TRBD1 or TRBD2 (5 bases each). Per the germline V gene, CDR1 is SNHLY and CDR2 is FYNNEI. The CDR3 extends over 16 amino acids. Trimming took off 7 bases at V and 0 bases at J, with 17 bases between the two ends. The CDR3 sequence is CASTGTRVKSTDTQYF. The CDR3 region has the DNA TGTGCCAGCACTGGGACCAGGGTAAAAAGCACAGATACGCAGTATTTT.

This clonotype was detected only a few times. This chain joins TRBV11-2 and TRBJ1-2; 9 bases agree with TRBD1. There are 17 residues in the CDR3. Trimming took 5 bases from V and 5 from J; bases not matched to a gene: 15. Germline loops: CDR1 SGHAT, CDR2 FQNNGV. Here the CDR3 reads CASSVRTGDVFGYGYTF. The CDR3 nucleotides are TGTGCCAGCAGCGTAAGGACAGGGGATGTTTTCGGGTATGGCTACACCTTC.

This clonotype was counted many times. J is TRBJ2-1 and V is TRBV4-3; a possible D gene is TRBD2 (5 bases). CDR1 LGHNA and CDR2 YSLEER come from the germline V gene. This CDR3 contains 17 residues. Trimming took off 3 bases at V and 4 bases at J, with 19 bases between the two ends. The CDR3 reads CASSQFTQTIPYNEQFF. The CDR3 DNA reads as TGCGCCAGCAGCCAGTTTACCCAGACTATTCCTTACAATGAGCAGTTCTTC.

This clonotype was found a few times. The rearrangement uses TRBV2 and TRBJ2-3; D possibly corresponds to TRBD2 (6 bases). There are 16 residues in the CDR3. V shed 8 bases and J shed 0 bases, with 18 bases lying between them. In germline, CDR1 is SNHLY, CDR2 FYNNEI. DNA for the CDR3: TGTGCCAGCTTACCTAGACTAGACTCTAGCACAGATACGCAGTATTTT. Protein product: CASLPRLDSSTDTQYF. The whole variable domain, remainder taken from reference TRBV2 and TRBJ2-3, is EPEVTQTPSHQVTQMGQEVILRCVPISNHLYFYWYRQILGQKVEFLVSFYNNEISEKSEIFDDQFSVERPDGSNFTLKIRSTKLEDSAMYFCASLPRLDSSTDTQYFGPGTRLTVL.

The rearrangement joins TRBV7-6 to TRBJ1-1; D gene uncertain. V was cut by 2 bases and J by 6 bases, with 13 bases left in between. The V gene's germline CDR1 is SGHVS and CDR2 FNYEAQ. The CDR3 has 14 amino acids. Here the CDR3 reads CASSLNPEAAEAFF. CDR3 DNA: TGTGCCAGCAGCTTAAACCCCGAGGCGGCTGAAGCTTTCTTT.

This chain links TRBV7-2 with TRBJ2-3; maybe TRBD1 (6 bases). Looked up from germline, CDR1 is SGHTA and CDR2 is FQGNSA. V was clipped by 5 bases and J by 4 bases, with 10 bases between them. This CDR3 is built from 13 residues. In nucleotides, the CDR3 is TGTGCCAGCAGCCGTGGGGGCCCAGATACGCAGTATTTT. This sequence encodes CASSRGGPDTQYF.

This clonotype was detected only a few times. The chain carries TRBV2 and TRBJ2-1; weak D call: TRBD2 (6 bases). This CDR3 has 15 residues. The germline V gene has CDR1 SNHLY and CDR2 FYNNEI. With 8 bases removed from V and 0 bases from J, the gap between germline ends came to 14 bases. The CDR3 protein is CASGAPSDSYNEQFF. In nucleotides, the CDR3 is TGTGCCAGCGGAGCTCCTAGCGACTCCTACAATGAGCAGTTCTTC.

The chain has TRBV12-3 or TRBV12-4 and TRBJ2-5; TRBD1 aligns across 9 bases. The CDR3 is 14 amino acids. Unmatched junction bases numbered 4, after V lost 6 bases and J lost 2 bases. The CDR3 spells CASRSGTGQETQYF. CDR3 nucleotides: TGTGCCAGCAGATCCGGGACAGGGCAAGAGACCCAGTACTTC.

The rearrangement uses TRBV7-9 and TRBJ2-1; D ambiguous. The length of the CDR3 is 13 residues. Germline CDR1 is SEHNR and CDR2 is FQNEAQ (reference sequence). V was clipped by 3 bases and J by 8 bases, with 11 bases between them. DNA of the CDR3: TGTGCCAGCAGCTTTGTATCCGTACATGAGCAGTTCTTC. It yields the protein CASSFVSVHEQFF.

The chain joins TRBV6-2 or TRBV6-3 to TRBJ1-1; 7 nucleotides align to TRBD1. From germline, CDR1 is MNHEY and CDR2 SVGEGT. After removal of 0 bases from V and 4 bases from J, the junction contained 11 bases not matched to a gene. This CDR3 spans 17 amino acids. The CDR3 DNA follows: TGTGCCAGCAGTTACTCGAGGGGACAGAGAGGGAGCACTGAAGCTTTCTTT. Its translation: CASSYSRGQRGSTEAFF.

This clonotype was observed a few times. The rearrangement links TRBV5-6 to TRBJ2-3, with a possible D match to TRBD2 (6 bases). The CDR3 runs 15 residues. The V end was cut by 0 bases, the J end by 3 bases, with 11 bases between. Germline V gene lookup returns CDR1 SGHDT and CDR2 YYEEEE. CDR3 coding DNA: TGTGCCAGCAGCTTGGCTTCCGGGACTACAGATACGCAGTATTTT. Translating it yields CASSLASGTTDTQYF.